A single sample is the source of the 6 T cell receptor beta chains below, sequenced in a study of a mutant IDH1 vaccine in newly diagnosed glioma. Time point indicated: week 47, end of study. A 20-mer mutant IDH1 peptide at 300 ug was injected subcutaneously with topical imiquimod. No antigens are known for them. TCRdb keeps only in-frame clones here, not all; method: immunoSEQ multiplex PCR. Of about 83,000 clones in the sample, more than 80% are singletons; the top ten hold around 5%. The input for sequencing was PBMCs, taken from a glioma patient whose treatment included an IDH1 peptide vaccine. These receptors all stem from a man aged 35 to 55 with glioma.

V usage is TRBV7-6 and J usage is TRBJ2-3, with 10 bases lining up with TRBD2. The germline V gene has CDR1 SGHVS and CDR2 FNYEAQ. V gave up 1 base and J gave up 0 bases; unmatched junction bases: 1. CDR3 length: 16 amino acids. CDR3 DNA: TGTGCCAGCAGCTTAGTAGCGGGGGGCAGCACAGATACGCAGTATTTT. It translates to CASSLVAGGSTDTQYF.

This clone was seen just once. The chain joins TRBV29-1 to TRBJ2-5; D assignment may be TRBD1 or TRBD2 (6 bases each). CDR3 length equals 13 residues. CDR1 and CDR2 (germline): SQVTM, ANQGSEA. CDR3 amino acids: CSVTWGAGETQYF. The CDR3 DNA reads TGCAGTGTTACCTGGGGGGCAGGAGAGACCCAGTACTTC.

This clone appeared once. At one boundary the junction diverges from the germline segment, which might be a read error. Different DNA sequences within this sample yield the same CDR3. The chain carries TRBV2 and TRBJ2-7; a weak D match, TRBD1 (5 bases). The CDR3 consists of 14 residues. Per the germline V gene, CDR1 is SNHLY and CDR2 is FYNNEI. The chain's CDR3 is CASSDPARAVEQYF. The CDR3 DNA follows: TGCGCCAGCAGTGATCCGGCCAGGGCGGTCGAGCAGTACTTC.

The rearrangement uses TRBV19 and TRBJ2-2, with TRBD2 as a possible D gene (5 bases). Deletions cut 5 bases from V and 0 bases from J, with 7 bases between. Germline-derived CDR1 and CDR2 are LNHDA and SQIVND (reference sequence). This CDR3 comprises 14 residues. The CDR3 DNA reads as TGTGCCAGTAGTCCAGCGGCGAACACCGGGGAGCTGTTTTTT. Translation gives CASSPAANTGELFF.

J is TRBJ2-3 and V is TRBV28; D unresolved. Germline CDR1 and CDR2: MDHEN and SYDVKM. The CDR3 consists of 13 residues. Trimming stripped 9 bases from V and 1 base from J, with 11 bases between. CDR3 DNA: TGTGCCAGTAAGCTCGGCGGCACAGATACGCAGTATTTT. Translating gives CASKLGGTDTQYF.

The rearrangement uses TRBV5-1 and TRBJ2-7; D unresolved. V was trimmed by 2 bases and J by 4 bases, leaving 13 bases between them. Germline assignment: CDR1 SGHRS and CDR2 YFSETQ. The CDR3 covers 14 residues. The CDR3 is CASSFGLLGYEQYF. CDR3 nucleotides: TGCGCCAGCAGCTTCGGTCTCCTTGGATACGAGCAGTACTTC.